The 14 T cell receptor beta chains below were found in one sample sequenced in a study of Tregs in tolerant kidney transplant recipients (dated by TCRdb to 2018 to 2020). The protocol used for the library was the immunoSEQ multiplex PCR assay. This is the immuneACCESS table as TCRdb keeps it, with only in-frame sequences that have V and J called. A part of the clones is gone; compared with another copy, unresolved V genes explain less than half, and the rest is unexplained. The sample table records more than 25,000 clones; 82% of these occur just once. Of the sample, approximately 2.4% falls within the top ten clones. The antigens for these receptors are not known. Specimen: Tregs from blood cultured with allogeneic cells. These receptors were taken from a human donor in good health.

V gene TRBV10-3 combines with J gene TRBJ2-3; 8 bases line up with TRBD2. The CDR3 loop spans 14 amino acids. V gave up 6 bases and J gave up 3 bases; unmatched junction bases: 5. Looked up from germline, CDR1 is ENHRY and CDR2 is SYGVKD. CDR3 in DNA: TGTGCCATCAGATCGGGCGGGGGGACAGATACGCAGTATTTT. This gives the protein CAIRSGGGTDTQYF.

With regard to this clone: Other DNA sequences in this sample translate to the same CDR3. V and J are TRBV30 and TRBJ2-7; D perhaps matches TRBD1 (7 bases). The CDR3 has 18 residues. V was cut by 0 bases and J by 9 bases, with 30 bases left in between. Germline V gives CDR1 GTSNPN, CDR2 SVGIG (reference sequence). DNA of the CDR3: TGTGCCTGGAGTGTACTAATTGCGTGGGTCAGGAGGGGGCGGAGGCAGTACTTC. Protein sequence: CAWSVLIAWVRRGRRQYF.

The rearrangement uses TRBV27 and TRBJ2-3; TRBD2 aligns across 9 bases. The ends lost 2 bases at V and 3 bases at J; junction bases unmatched: 9. This CDR3 has 17 residues. Per the germline V gene, CDR1 is MNHEY and CDR2 is SMNVEV (reference sequence). CDR3 region: CASSLRAGGGRTDTQYF. Here the CDR3 DNA reads TGTGCCAGCAGTTTAAGAGCGGGAGGTGGGAGAACAGATACGCAGTATTTT.

This chain uses TRBV12-5 with TRBJ1-5; D unresolved. From germline, CDR1 is LGHNT and CDR2 FRNRAP. V gave up 5 bases and J gave up 2 bases, with 13 bases separating them. This CDR3 is built from 15 residues. CDR3 nucleotide sequence: TGTGCTAGTGGTCCGGGCTATGGGGGCAATCAGCCCCAGCATTTT. It is translated as CASGPGYGGNQPQHF. Full variable domain (rest looked up from reference TRBV12-5 and TRBJ1-5): DARVTQTPRHKVTEMGQEVTMRCQPILGHNTVFWYRQTMMQGLELLAYFRNRAPLDDSGMPKDRFSAEMPDATLATLKIQPSEPRDSAVYFCASGPGYGGNQPQHFGDGTRLSIL.

The genes are TRBV19 and TRBJ1-2; 8 nucleotides match TRBD1. Germline loops: CDR1 LNHDA, CDR2 SQIVND (reference sequence). Trimming took 10 bases from V and 2 from J; bases not matched to a gene: 6. This CDR3 is 13 amino acids long. The CDR3 loop is CATMGQDNYGYTF. The CDR3 DNA is TGTGCCACCATGGGACAGGACAACTATGGCTACACCTTC.

This clone was counted a single time. The J gene is TRBJ2-1, the V gene TRBV6-1; 7 bases align to TRBD1. Trimming took 6 bases from V and 6 from J; bases not matched to a gene: 5. The CDR3 runs to 13 residues. From germline, CDR1 is MNHNS and CDR2 SASEGT. DNA for the CDR3: TGTGCCAGCAGCCGGACAGGAGGCAATGAGCAGTTCTTC. Translation gives CASSRTGGNEQFF.

V and J are TRBV7-2 and TRBJ2-2, with TRBD2 matching over 8 bases. The CDR3 runs to 14 residues. With 6 bases clipped from V and 6 bases from J, the junction kept 6 bases outside the gene matches. The germline gives CDR1 SGHTA, CDR2 FQGNSA. In DNA, the CDR3 is TGTGCCAGCAGACCACCGGGGGGGGCCGGGGAGCTGTTTTTT. Its protein product is CASRPPGGAGELFF.

The CDR3 DNA follows: TGTGCCAGCAGCTTGGGGCGGGAGTATGAGCAGTTCTTC. Translated: CASSLGREYEQFF. The rearrangement joins TRBV5-6 to TRBJ2-1, with 7 bases lining up with TRBD2. The V and J ends lost 0 bases and 8 bases, in that order; junction bases with no gene match: 2. Germline V lookup: CDR1 SGHDT, CDR2 YYEEEE. The CDR3 contains 13 residues.

The rearrangement links TRBV7-8 to TRBJ2-3; 8 nucleotides line up with TRBD2. V was pared by 3 bases and J by 4 bases, with 9 bases of the junction left unmatched. The CDR3 is 16 residues long. Germline CDR1 SGHVS, CDR2 FQNEAQ. CDR3 sequence (DNA): TGTGCCAGCAGCTTCACAGGGACTAGTAGGGCAGATACGCAGTATTTT. It translates to CASSFTGTSRADTQYF.

This chain uses TRBV7-9 with TRBJ2-3, with D hard to call. The V and J ends lost 1 base and 6 bases respectively, with 14 bases between them. Germline CDR1 reads SEHNR; CDR2 reads FQNEAQ (reference sequence). CDR3 size: 15 residues. The CDR3 region has the DNA TGTGCCAGCAGCTTAGTTATGAGTTCAAGGGATACGCAGTATTTT. Its translation is CASSLVMSSRDTQYF.

The chain has TRBV4-2 and TRBJ2-5; 9 nucleotides line up with TRBD2. The CDR3 consists of 19 residues. Germline V CDR1 and CDR2: LGHNA, YNFKEQ. V lost 1 base and J lost 5; bases outside the gene matches: 17. The CDR3 DNA sequence: TGTGCCAGCAGCCAAGCCGGGAGCGGGGGGTCGCACGTCTCGGAGACCCAGTACTTC. Residues: CASSQAGSGGSHVSETQYF.

The chain recombines TRBV5-1 with TRBJ1-1; the match to TRBD1 covers 8 bases. J was trimmed by 0 bases and V by 4 bases; bases with no gene match: 8. The germline V gene encodes CDR1 SGHRS and CDR2 YFSETQ. This CDR3 region has 16 residues. For the CDR3, the DNA is TGCGCCAGCAGCGACCCAGGACAGGGATTGAACACTGAAGCTTTCTTT. Protein: CASSDPGQGLNTEAFF.

The DNA for the CDR3 is TGTGCCAGCAGTCCCCCCCTCACCCAGTACTTC. It translates to CASSPPLTQYF. The gene calls are TRBV6-1 and TRBJ2-5; D remains unclear. V was cut by 5 bases and J by 8 bases, with 9 bases left in between. Germline V gene sequence: CDR1 MNHNS, CDR2 SASEGT. CDR3 length: 11 amino acids.

The chain recombines TRBV7-2 with TRBJ1-1, with 7 bases identical to TRBD1. Germline values: CDR1 SGHTA, CDR2 FQGNSA. Unmatched junction bases numbered 15, after V lost 5 bases and J lost 3 bases. The CDR3 length is 17 residues. DNA for the CDR3: TGTGCCAGCAGCGTCACAGGGGCGCCCTGGCAGGACACTGAAGCTTTCTTT. Translating it yields CASSVTGAPWQDTEAFF.